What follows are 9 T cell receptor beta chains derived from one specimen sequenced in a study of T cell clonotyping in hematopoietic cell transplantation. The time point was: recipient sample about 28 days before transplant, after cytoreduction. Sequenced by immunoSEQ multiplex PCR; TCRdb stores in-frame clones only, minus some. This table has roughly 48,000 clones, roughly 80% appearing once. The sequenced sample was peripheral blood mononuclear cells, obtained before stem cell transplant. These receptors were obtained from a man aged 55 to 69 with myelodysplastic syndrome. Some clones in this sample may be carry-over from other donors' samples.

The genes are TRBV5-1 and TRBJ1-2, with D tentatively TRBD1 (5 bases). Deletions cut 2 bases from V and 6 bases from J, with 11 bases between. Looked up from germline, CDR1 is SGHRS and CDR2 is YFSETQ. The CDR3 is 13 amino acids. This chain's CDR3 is CASSLKGENGYTF. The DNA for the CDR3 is TGCGCCAGCAGCTTAAAAGGGGAAAATGGCTACACCTTC.

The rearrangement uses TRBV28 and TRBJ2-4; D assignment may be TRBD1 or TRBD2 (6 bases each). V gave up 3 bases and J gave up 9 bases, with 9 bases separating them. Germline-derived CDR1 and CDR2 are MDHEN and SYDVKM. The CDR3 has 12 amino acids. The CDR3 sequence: CASSFEGGIQYF. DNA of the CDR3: TGTGCCAGCAGTTTTGAGGGGGGCATTCAGTACTTC.

The CDR3 reads CASSVRQGGNEQFF. The CDR3 bases are TGTGCCAGCAGCGTAAGACAGGGAGGAAATGAGCAGTTCTTC. This sequence joins TRBV7-2 and TRBJ2-1, with D tentatively TRBD1 (7 bases). Germline lookup yields CDR1 SGHTA and CDR2 FQGNSA. This CDR3 comprises 14 residues. Trimming took 5 bases from V and 7 from J, leaving 15 bases between them.

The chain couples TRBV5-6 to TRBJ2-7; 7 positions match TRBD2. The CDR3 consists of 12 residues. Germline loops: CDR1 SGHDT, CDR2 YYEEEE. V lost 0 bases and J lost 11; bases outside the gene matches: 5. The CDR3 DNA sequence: TGTGCCAGCAGCTTGGACTTCGGGACTAAGTACTTC. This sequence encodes CASSLDFGTKYF.

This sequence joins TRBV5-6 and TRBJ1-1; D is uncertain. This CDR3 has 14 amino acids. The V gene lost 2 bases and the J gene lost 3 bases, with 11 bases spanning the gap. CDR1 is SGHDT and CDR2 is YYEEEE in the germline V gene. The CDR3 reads CASSFIPPDTEAFF. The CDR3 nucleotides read TGTGCCAGCAGCTTCATCCCTCCGGACACTGAAGCTTTCTTT.

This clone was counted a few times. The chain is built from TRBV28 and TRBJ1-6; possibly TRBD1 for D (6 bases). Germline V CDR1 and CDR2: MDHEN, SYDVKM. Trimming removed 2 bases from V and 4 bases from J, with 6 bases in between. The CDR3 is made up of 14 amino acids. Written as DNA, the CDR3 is TGTGCCAGCAGTTTAGGACAGTATAATTCACCCCTCCACTTT. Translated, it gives CASSLGQYNSPLHF.

The CDR3 DNA reads as TGCAGCGTTGCGCCCGACAGGGCCACGGGAGAGACCCAGTACTTC. It specifies CSVAPDRATGETQYF. The V gene is TRBV29-1, the J gene TRBJ2-5; 7 bases map to TRBD1. The CDR3 covers 15 residues. In germline, CDR1 is SQVTM, CDR2 ANQGSEA. V shed 4 bases, J shed 4 bases, and the junction held 12 bases outside the gene matches. Using reference TRBV29-1 and TRBJ2-5 for the parts outside the CDR3, the full variable domain is SAVISQKPSRDICQRGTSLTIQCQVDSQVTMMFWYRQQPGQSLTLIATANQGSEATYESGFVIDKFPISRPNLTFSTLTVSNMSPEDSSIYLCSVAPDRATGETQYFGPGTRLLVL.

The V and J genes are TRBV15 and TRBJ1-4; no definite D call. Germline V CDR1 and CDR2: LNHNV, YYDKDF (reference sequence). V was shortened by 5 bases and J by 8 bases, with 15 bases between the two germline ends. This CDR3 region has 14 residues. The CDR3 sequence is CATSAGRNQEKLFF. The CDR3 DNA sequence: TGTGCCACCAGCGCCGGACGGAACCAAGAAAAACTGTTTTTT.

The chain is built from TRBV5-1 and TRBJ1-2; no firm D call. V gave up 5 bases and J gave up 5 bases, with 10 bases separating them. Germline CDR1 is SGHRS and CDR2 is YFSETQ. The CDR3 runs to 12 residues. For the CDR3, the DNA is TGCGCCAGCAGTTTGACTCAATATGGCTACACCTTC. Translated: CASSLTQYGYTF.